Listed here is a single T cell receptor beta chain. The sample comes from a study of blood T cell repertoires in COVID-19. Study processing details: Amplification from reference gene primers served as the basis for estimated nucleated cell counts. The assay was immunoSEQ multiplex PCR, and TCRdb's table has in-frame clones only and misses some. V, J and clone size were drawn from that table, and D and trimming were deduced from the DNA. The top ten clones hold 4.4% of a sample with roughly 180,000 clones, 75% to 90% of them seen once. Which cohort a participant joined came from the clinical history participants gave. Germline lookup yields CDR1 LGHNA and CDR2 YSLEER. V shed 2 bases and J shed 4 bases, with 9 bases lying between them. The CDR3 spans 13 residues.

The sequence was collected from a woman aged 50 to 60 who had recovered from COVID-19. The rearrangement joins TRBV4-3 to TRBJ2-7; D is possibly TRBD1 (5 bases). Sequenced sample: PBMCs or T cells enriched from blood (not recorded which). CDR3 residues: CASSQNQGYEQYV. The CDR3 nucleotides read TGCGCCAGCAGCCAAAATCAGGGTTACGAGCAGTACGTC.